These T cell receptor beta chains were read from a single sample in a study of post-analysis software for immune sequencing data. TCRdb reprocessed the PCR reads via MiXCR and lists one record per CDR3 protein. This table holds 600,000 to 750,000 distinct CDR3 sequences, approximately 59% found once. The sample was blood. These receptors all stem from a girl aged 2-10 years with multiple sclerosis. Both conserved end residues are part of each CDR3. Fields, in order: CDR3 length, clone size, J gene, D gene, V gene, CDR3 protein, CDR3 DNA. D genes are given only for firm matches. The size entry is marked missing in some rows and otherwise reads once, few, many or a size class.

>14|few|TRBJ2-7|TRBD1|TRBV20-1
CSAPLGQGPYEQYF
TGCAGTGCTCCCCTCGGACAGGGTCCCTACGAGCAGTACTTC
>14|few|TRBJ2-7|TRBD2|TRBV20-1
CSARVSGSGYEQYF
TGCAGTGCTAGAGTTAGCGGGAGTGGTTACGAGCAGTACTTC
>15|.|TRBJ1-5|.|TRBV7-2
CASSSYHQGSQPQHF
TGTGCCAGCAGCTCATACCACCAGGGGAGTCAGCCCCAGCATTTT
>12|.|TRBJ1-1|.|TRBV13
CASSLEDIGAFF
TGTGCCAGCAGCTTAGAAGACATAGGAGCTTTCTTT
>15|few|TRBJ2-7|.|TRBV27
CASRQTRRNPYEQYF
TGTGCCAGCAGACAAACCAGGAGGAACCCTTACGAGCAGTACTTC
>17|.|TRBJ2-5|.|TRBV5-1
CAGSWPKGTLYQETQYF
TGCGCCGGCAGCTGGCCCAAGGGGACGTTGTATCAAGAGACCCAGTACTTC
>17|.|TRBJ2-4|.|TRBV4-2
CASSQEKATLAKNIQYF
TGTGCCAGCAGCCAAGAGAAGGCCACTCTAGCCAAAAACATTCAGTACTTC
>11|.|TRBJ2-4|.|TRBV29-1
CSVADSIIQYF
TGCAGCGTTGCTGACAGCATCATTCAGTACTTC
>14|few|TRBJ2-1|.|TRBV7-8
CASSLIGTENEQFF
TGTGCCAGCAGCCTCATAGGAACTGAAAATGAGCAGTTCTTC
>15|few|TRBJ2-5|TRBD1|TRBV6-5
CASSYSRGQGWEQYF
TGTGCCAGCAGTTACTCGAGGGGACAGGGGTGGGAGCAGTACTTC
>13|.|TRBJ1-5|.|TRBV20-1
CSGEAGTDQPQHF
TGCAGTGGGGAGGCGGGGACCGATCAGCCCCAGCATTTT
>13|.|TRBJ2-1|.|TRBV7-2
CASSLALGDEQFF
TGTGCCAGCAGCTTAGCCCTGGGGGATGAGCAGTTCTTC